These 30 T cell receptor beta chains originate from one sample sequenced in a study of blood T cells in healthy people across ages. A second about 7 to 11 cycle PCR used barcoded and J-beta primers. TCRdb re-called the 5' RACE reads with MiXCR, one entry per CDR3 protein. The sample shows 700,000 to 900,000 distinct CDR3 sequences, roughly 26% of them seen only once. These records were also assigned to another study, of T cells of mothers and their children.

The material sequenced was blood. These receptors came from a boy younger than 18 in good health.

Only a few counts were recorded for this clonotype. This chain uses TRBV19 with TRBJ2-5; D gene uncertain. Trimming shortened V by 3 bases and J by 2 bases, and 10 bases separated the two germline ends. The germline CDR1 and CDR2 sequences are LNHDA and SQIVND (reference sequence). CDR3 length: 14 amino acids. This chain's CDR3 is CASSMGQKQETQYF. The CDR3 nucleotides are TGTGCCAGTAGTATGGGTCAGAAACAAGAGACCCAGTACTTC.

The rearrangement links TRBV15 to TRBJ2-7; 7 bases map to TRBD1. The CDR3 covers 12 residues. Germline V gene sequence: CDR1 LNHNV, CDR2 YYDKDF (reference sequence). The trim removed 0 bases at V and 9 bases at J, leaving 2 bases unmatched. CDR3 nucleotides: TGTGCCACCAGCAGAGACGGGACAGTGCAGTACTTC. Translated, it gives CATSRDGTVQYF.

This clonotype was seen more than once but under ten times. J is TRBJ1-2 and V is TRBV6-5; D gene ambiguous. Germline-derived CDR1 and CDR2 are MNHEY and SVGAGI. There are 13 residues in the CDR3. Trimming stripped 4 bases from V and 4 bases from J, with 10 bases between. The CDR3 nucleotides read TGTGCCAGCAGTTTCTTCTCCCTCTATGGCTACACCTTC. Amino acids: CASSFFSLYGYTF.

In this sample, this clonotype turned up a few times. The chain carries TRBV6-5 and TRBJ2-3; no clear D gene. The CDR3 contains 14 residues. The germline gives CDR1 MNHEY, CDR2 SVGAGI. V was cut by 5 bases and J by 0 bases, with 9 bases left in between. The CDR3 DNA follows: TGTGCCAGCAGTAAAAGCTATAGCACAGATACGCAGTATTTT. Translation gives CASSKSYSTDTQYF.

This chain connects TRBV6-1 to TRBJ2-3; 7 bases are shared with TRBD2. This CDR3 contains 16 residues. The germline V gene encodes CDR1 MNHNS and CDR2 SASEGT. The J segment lost 0 bases and the V segment lost 2 bases, leaving 5 bases of the junction unmatched. CDR3 sequence reads: CASSESVRGSTDTQYF. CDR3 sequence (DNA): TGTGCCAGCAGTGAAAGTGTGCGGGGGAGCACAGATACGCAGTATTTT.

V is TRBV5-1 and J is TRBJ1-1; 9 nucleotides align to TRBD1. J lost 3 bases, V lost 4 bases, and 16 bases had no gene match. The germline CDR1 and CDR2 sequences are SGHRS and YFSETQ. This CDR3 comprises 18 residues. Here the CDR3 DNA reads TGCGCCAGCAGCACGATCGCCGGGACAGGGAAGGGGGACACTGAAGCTTTCTTT. It yields the protein CASSTIAGTGKGDTEAFF.

This sequence joins TRBV9 and TRBJ2-3; D ambiguous. V was pared by 5 bases and J by 6 bases, with 10 bases between. This CDR3 region has 12 residues. The germline CDR1 and CDR2 sequences are SGDLS and YYNGEE. CDR3 residues: CASSFIRDTQYF. CDR3 in DNA: TGTGCCAGCAGTTTTATTCGGGATACGCAGTATTTT. The variable domain in full, completed from reference TRBV9 and TRBJ2-3, reads DSGVTQTPKHLITATGQRVTLRCSPRSGDLSVYWYQQSLDQGLQFLIQYYNGEERAKGNILERFSAQQFPDLHSELNLSSLELGDSALYFCASSFIRDTQYFGPGTRLTVL.

The chain employs TRBV12-3 or TRBV12-4 and TRBJ2-5, with D uncertain. Trimming stripped 5 bases from V and 5 bases from J, with 18 bases between. The CDR3 sequence is 15 residues long. The CDR3 sequence: CASSRMAVYSETQYF. The CDR3 coding sequence is TGTGCCAGCAGTCGGATGGCGGTCTACTCGGAGACCCAGTACTTC.

This chain connects TRBV7-8 to TRBJ1-2, with TRBD1 matching over 9 bases. The germline CDR1 and CDR2 sequences are SGHVS and FQNEAQ. CDR3 length: 16 amino acids. The V segment lost 1 base and the J segment 2 bases; nucleotides outside the gene matches: 5. In nucleotides, the CDR3 is TGTGCCAGCAGCTTAGAGGGGACAGGGATCAACTATGGCTACACCTTC. Translation: CASSLEGTGINYGYTF.

V gene TRBV14 combines with J gene TRBJ1-2; a weak D match, TRBD1 (5 bases). V gave up 3 bases and J gave up 2 bases, with 7 bases separating them. The CDR3 sequence is 13 residues long. Germline-derived CDR1 and CDR2 are SGHDN and FVKESK. The CDR3 reads CASSHGGNYGYTF. The CDR3 DNA is TGTGCCAGCAGCCACGGGGGGAACTATGGCTACACCTTC.

This chain uses TRBV3-1 with TRBJ1-5; 9 bases line up with TRBD1. Per germline, CDR1 LGHDT and CDR2 YNNKEL (reference sequence). The CDR3 spans 16 residues. V dropped 1 base and J dropped 6; count of bases not matched to a gene: 7. Here the CDR3 reads CASSQGTGVGLQPQHF. CDR3 bases: TGTGCCAGCAGCCAAGGGACAGGGGTAGGGCTTCAGCCCCAGCATTTT.

In its sample, this clonotype was seen a few times. The chain employs TRBV18 and TRBJ1-2; 9 bases align to TRBD1. Germline V gene data show CDR1 as KGHSH and CDR2 as LQKENI. CDR3 length equals 16 residues. With 3 bases clipped from V and 4 bases from J, the junction kept 9 bases outside the gene matches. The CDR3 region is CASSPWDRELSYGYTF. The CDR3 DNA sequence: TGTGCCAGCTCACCCTGGGACAGGGAGTTAAGCTATGGCTACACCTTC.

The chain links TRBV5-1 to TRBJ1-5; D uncertain. The CDR3 runs 15 residues. Germline loops: CDR1 SGHRS, CDR2 YFSETQ. Trimming stripped 0 bases from V and 6 bases from J, with 13 bases between. The CDR3 protein is CASSLGESDSQPQHF. The CDR3 DNA reads as TGCGCCAGCAGCTTGGGGGAGTCGGATAGTCAGCCCCAGCATTTT.

This clonotype occurred a few times. The rearrangement joins TRBV12-3 or TRBV12-4 to TRBJ1-1; D might be TRBD1 (6 bases). V lost 3 bases, J lost 3 bases, and 8 bases lay in between. The CDR3 loop spans 13 amino acids. The chain's CDR3 is CASSFEGDTEAFF. Written as DNA, the CDR3 is TGTGCCAGCAGTTTTGAGGGGGACACTGAAGCTTTCTTT.

The chain joins TRBV5-1 to TRBJ2-1; TRBD1 is a possible D gene (5 bases). Per germline, CDR1 SGHRS and CDR2 YFSETQ. The V end lost 4 bases, the J end lost 5 bases, and 13 bases lay between the germline ends. The CDR3 contains 14 residues. The CDR3 DNA follows: TGCGCCAGCAGCAAGGGGAACGGTCACAATGAGCAGTTCTTC. This gives the protein CASSKGNGHNEQFF.

This clonotype was picked up a small number of times. The rearrangement links TRBV6-6 to TRBJ1-4; the D gene is possibly TRBD1 (5 bases). Trimming left V 4 bases short and J 5 bases short, with 14 bases between. The CDR3 totals 15 residues. Germline loops: CDR1 MNHNY, CDR2 SVGAGI (reference sequence). The CDR3 region is CASSSPGLLNEKLFF. CDR3 DNA sequence: TGTGCCAGCAGTTCGCCGGGACTTTTGAATGAAAAACTGTTTTTT.

V gene TRBV6-5 combines with J gene TRBJ2-4; D is unresolved. The CDR3 consists of 13 residues. Trimming shortened V by 4 bases and J by 5 bases, and 9 bases separated the two germline ends. The V gene's germline CDR1 is MNHEY and CDR2 SVGAGI. The CDR3 nucleotides are TGTGCCAGCAGTTCGGGCGGCGAAAACATTCAGTACTTC. Its translation is CASSSGGENIQYF.

In its sample, this clonotype was seen a few times. V and J are TRBV12-3 or TRBV12-4 and TRBJ2-4; D not certain. Trimming removed 6 bases from V and 0 bases from J, with 12 bases in between. The CDR3 contains 15 residues. CDR3 DNA: TGTGCCAGCAGCAACGGACGGTTAGCCAAAAACATTCAGTACTTC. It translates to CASSNGRLAKNIQYF.

In its sample, this clonotype was seen a few times. The chain couples TRBV30 to TRBJ2-1; 10 bases are shared with TRBD1. Losses at the gene ends were 0 bases for V and 5 bases for J; bases not matched to a gene: 7. Germline CDR1 is GTSNPN and CDR2 is SVGIG (reference sequence). There are 16 residues in the CDR3. Here the CDR3 DNA reads TGTGCCTGGAGTGTTCGGGGACAGGGGAGGGACAATGAGCAGTTCTTC. Its protein is CAWSVRGQGRDNEQFF.

The chain combines TRBV5-1 with TRBJ1-5; D possibly corresponds to TRBD1 (6 bases). The germline V and J ends were trimmed by 3 bases and 6 bases, with 16 bases remaining between them. This CDR3 is 15 amino acids long. The germline V gene has CDR1 SGHRS and CDR2 YFSETQ. CDR3 protein: CASSSGGGLGQPQHF. Here the CDR3 DNA reads TGCGCCAGCAGCTCCGGCGGGGGGCTCGGTCAGCCCCAGCATTTT.

This chain joins TRBV20-1 and TRBJ2-1; the match to TRBD2 covers 11 bases. CDR1 is DFQATT, CDR2 SNEGSKA, per germline (reference sequence). J lost 6 bases, V lost 3 bases, and 4 bases had no gene match. This CDR3 region has 14 residues. The DNA for the CDR3 is TGCAGTGCTAGCAGGACTAGCGGGCTCAATGAGCAGTTCTTC. Amino acid sequence: CSASRTSGLNEQFF.

The genes are TRBV7-3 and TRBJ2-1, with 11 bases identical to TRBD2. The junction had 3 bases not matched to a gene; V was cut back by 2 bases and J by 6 bases. The CDR3 consists of 15 residues. Germline V gives CDR1 SGHTA, CDR2 FQGTGA. Here the CDR3 reads CASSLPSGGLNEQFF. In nucleotides, the CDR3 is TGTGCCAGCAGCTTACCTAGCGGGGGGCTCAATGAGCAGTTCTTC.

This clonotype has a handful of counts. The chain links TRBV7-9 to TRBJ2-4, with 15 bases lining up with TRBD2. The length of the CDR3 is 18 residues. The V segment lost 5 bases and the J segment 2 bases; nucleotides outside the gene matches: 7. Germline assignment: CDR1 SEHNR and CDR2 FQNEAQ (reference sequence). CDR3 bases: TGTGCCAGCAGCCCCCGGACTAGCGGGGGGGCCACCAAAAACATTCAGTACTTC. Translated, it gives CASSPRTSGGATKNIQYF.

This sequence joins TRBV6-1 and TRBJ1-4, with D possibly being TRBD1 (5 bases). In germline, CDR1 is MNHNS, CDR2 SASEGT. This CDR3 is built from 17 residues. V gave up 7 bases and J gave up 3 bases, with 21 bases separating them. CDR3 DNA sequence: TGTGCCAGCACCGAAAGGGGCCTACTGGGGGCTAATGAAAAACTGTTTTTT. Translating it yields CASTERGLLGANEKLFF.

This clonotype was detected a few times. A read error may account for a junction end that differs from germline. This chain links TRBV9 with TRBJ2-1, with D tentatively TRBD1 or TRBD2 (5 bases each). Germline V CDR1 and CDR2: SGDLS, YYNGEE. The CDR3 runs 14 residues. In DNA form, the CDR3 reads TGTGCCAGCAGCCGGACCATATCTGGGGACGAGCAGCACTTC. This encodes CASSRTISGDEQHF.

This clonotype was seen more than once but under ten times. The rearrangement uses TRBV7-3 and TRBJ2-3; 11 nucleotides line up with TRBD2. The CDR3 loop spans 15 amino acids. The germline V gene encodes CDR1 SGHTA and CDR2 FQGTGA. V was pared by 6 bases and J by 6 bases, with 8 bases of the junction left unmatched. The CDR3 region has the DNA TGTGCCAGCAGGTCTACTAGCGGGGGAGTGGATACGCAGTATTTT. Amino acid sequence: CASRSTSGGVDTQYF.

There are a few counts of this clonotype. This chain connects TRBV5-1 to TRBJ2-7, with 10 bases fitting TRBD1. With the DNA end fitting TRBJ2-1 better, the J assignment may be wrong. CDR3 size: 15 residues. Looked up from germline, CDR1 is SGHRS and CDR2 is YFSETQ. The CDR3 reads CASSLWDRGHDEQFF. The CDR3 DNA reads as TGCGCCAGCAGCTTGTGGGACAGGGGCCATGATGAGCAGTTCTTC.

The table lists this clonotype with a few counts. V is TRBV7-2 and J is TRBJ2-5; D might be TRBD2 (5 bases). The CDR3 is made up of 14 amino acids. Germline V gene sequence: CDR1 SGHTA, CDR2 FQGNSA. V lost 1 base, J lost 7 bases, and 13 bases lay in between. CDR3 in amino acids: CASSLVLARATQYF. For the CDR3, the DNA is TGTGCCAGCAGCTTAGTTCTAGCAAGAGCGACCCAGTACTTC.

In the case of this clonotype: The CDR3 carries no conserved terminal phenylalanine or tryptophan, so it likely arises from a read error. Because the CDR3's place on the DNA is in doubt, the DNA is left out and the CDR3 is given as listed by TCRdb. The CDR3 here is CASSLEGSHLTI. The chain employs TRBV7-8 and TRBJ2-3. Germline V gene sequence: CDR1 SGHVS, CDR2 FQNEAQ. Inclusive of both ends, the CDR3 amounts to 12 amino acids.

V is TRBV9 and J is TRBJ2-7, with D tentatively TRBD1 (5 bases). The germline V and J ends were trimmed by 1 base and 6 bases, with 11 bases remaining between them. The CDR3 totals 13 residues. Germline V lookup: CDR1 SGDLS, CDR2 YYNGEE. The CDR3 loop is CASSVITGSEQYF. The DNA for the CDR3 is TGTGCCAGCAGCGTAATCACAGGTTCCGAGCAGTACTTC.